Following are 4 T cell receptor beta chains from one sample sequenced in a study of T cells in Graves' hyperthyroidism and ophthalmopathy. RNA transcripts served as the template for amplifying TCR beta CDR3 regions. TCR CDR3 regions were first amplified by RT-PCR with HTBI primers. TCRdb ran MiXCR on the multiplex PCR reads and lists one entry per CDR3 protein. The sample has 500,000 to 750,000 distinct CDR3 sequences, roughly 14% seen once. Sequenced sample: blood. All receptors derive from a woman in her thirties with Graves' hyperthyroidism.

The CDR3 bases are TGTGCCAGCAGCAGCCCAGGGTACGGCGGAAACACCATATATTTT. Encoded protein: CASSSPGYGGNTIYF. The chain links TRBV9 to TRBJ1-3; D might be TRBD1 (5 bases). Germline values: CDR1 SGDLS, CDR2 YYNGEE. Trimming took off 4 bases at V and 4 bases at J, with 15 bases between the two ends. The CDR3 runs to 15 residues. Filled out from reference TRBV9 and TRBJ1-3, the complete variable domain reads DSGVTQTPKHLITATGQRVTLRCSPRSGDLSVYWYQQSLDQGLQFLIQYYNGEERAKGNILERFSAQQFPDLHSELNLSSLELGDSALYFCASSSPGYGGNTIYFGEGSWLTVV.

This clonotype was seen many times. The chain joins TRBV6-1 to TRBJ2-1; 13 bases line up with TRBD2. The germline gives CDR1 MNHNS, CDR2 SASEGT. This CDR3 has 15 amino acids. The junction had 10 bases not matched to a gene; V was cut back by 10 bases and J by 7 bases. CDR3 residues: CATHLLAGGGNEQFF. CDR3 DNA sequence: TGTGCCACCCATTTACTAGCGGGAGGGGGGAATGAGCAGTTCTTC.

CDR3 protein: CASSRRSSGNTIYF. The CDR3, as DNA: TGTGCCAGTAGTCGGCGATCCTCTGGAAACACCATATATTTT. This rearrangement joins TRBV19 to TRBJ1-3, with D unclear. CDR1 is LNHDA and CDR2 is SQIVND in the germline V gene (reference sequence). Trimming stripped 5 bases from V and 0 bases from J, with 8 bases between. CDR3 length: 14 amino acids.

At least ten counts were recorded for this clonotype. The chain uses TRBV2 and TRBJ1-2; 8 positions agree with TRBD1. The CDR3 runs to 15 residues. Germline CDR1 reads SNHLY; CDR2 reads FYNNEI. The trim removed 6 bases at V and 4 bases at J, leaving 10 bases unmatched. CDR3 sequence reads: CASRTTGTGTYGYTF. CDR3 nucleotides: TGTGCCAGCAGAACGACCGGGACAGGCACCTATGGCTACACCTTC.